This TCR beta chain was obtained from a study of T cell responses to AZD1222 COVID-19 vaccine. Looked up from germline, CDR1 is LNHDA and CDR2 is SQIVND (reference sequence). Trimming cost V 8 bases and J 6 bases, with 10 bases left between them. This CDR3 region has 11 residues. This clone showed up just a few times. Its target is unknown. The assay was immunoSEQ multiplex PCR, and TCRdb's table has in-frame clones only and misses some. The table shows about 120,000 clones, with roughly 88% occurring only once. Study-level findings and limits: Donors in the cohort were predominantly white British and more often female, and clonal diversity was possibly underestimated. Among those given AZD1222, only 6 or 7 were seropositive at baseline. Repertoire sampling occurred only after the peak T cell response.

The material sequenced was peripheral blood, taken on day 0 of AZD1222 vaccination. The TCR comes from an adult in good health. This rearrangement joins TRBV19 to TRBJ1-1; no clear D gene. The CDR3 DNA follows: TGTGCCAGTTCGAGGAGGTCTGAAGCTTTCTTT. This codes for CASSRRSEAFF.